This is a list of T cell receptor beta chains from one sample in a study of cytomegalovirus exposure and HLA in healthy donors. The assay was immunoSEQ multiplex PCR, and TCRdb's table has in-frame clones only and misses some. Among fewer than 200,000 clones listed, about 77% were seen once. The sample comprised PBMCs. The origin of the receptors is a man aged 55 to 70 in good health and CMV-seronegative. Each CDR3 is given with its conserved first and last residue. The order of the fields is J gene, D gene, clone size, V gene, CDR3 protein, CDR3 DNA. The D gene is left open where the match is weak. Size tells how often a clone was seen (once, few, many) or the class of an expanded clone, and some rows leave it out.

TRBJ2-7	.	.	TRBV6-5	CASGQYTYEQYF	TGTGCCAGCGGACAGTACACCTACGAGCAGTACTTC
TRBJ2-5	.	once	TRBV7-2	CASTQKETQYF	TGTGCCAGCACCCAAAAAGAGACCCAGTACTTC
TRBJ2-3	TRBD2	.	TRBV7-3	CASSLGTSGRYTDTQYF	TGTGCCAGCAGCTTAGGCACTAGCGGGAGGTACACAGATACGCAGTATTTT
TRBJ1-2	TRBD1	.	TRBV15	CATSIPGTGYGYTF	TGTGCCACCAGCATACCCGGGACAGGCTATGGCTACACCTTC
TRBJ2-7	TRBD2	.	TRBV7-2	CASHTGTSGSEQYF	TGTGCCAGCCATACCGGGACTAGCGGGAGTGAGCAGTACTTC
TRBJ2-2	.	.	TRBV27	CASSLGVPGELFF	TGTGCCAGCAGTTTGGGAGTCCCCGGGGAGCTGTTTTTT
TRBJ2-2	TRBD2	.	TRBV4-2	CASSQGLAGVSGELFF	TGTGCCAGCAGCCAAGGACTAGCGGGAGTTTCCGGGGAGCTGTTTTTT
TRBJ2-2	.	few	TRBV4-2	CASSQDPGANTGELFF	TGTGCCAGCAGCCAAGACCCAGGGGCGAACACCGGGGAGCTGTTTTTT
TRBJ1-1	.	.	TRBV7-9	CSSTSQRTEAFF	TGTTCCAGCACATCCCAGCGGACTGAAGCTTTCTTT
TRBJ2-7	.	.	TRBV7-2	CASSPLGASYEQYF	TGTGCCAGCAGCCCGCTTGGGGCCTCCTACGAGCAGTACTTC
TRBJ1-2	.	once	TRBV7-8	CASSLTVRGTAYGYTF	TGTGCCAGCAGCTTAACCGTAAGAGGGACTGCCTATGGCTACACCTTC
TRBJ2-3	TRBD2	.	TRBV14	CASSQDAWSGGTDTQYF	TGTGCCAGCAGCCAAGATGCATGGAGCGGGGGCACAGATACGCAGTATTTT
TRBJ2-2	.	.	TRBV4-3	CASSPTGPSGTGELFF	TGCGCCAGCAGCCCCACAGGACCTTCGGGCACCGGGGAGCTGTTTTTT
TRBJ2-2	.	.	TRBV21-1	CASSNDSGTSDTGELFF	TGTGCCAGCAGCAACGACTCCGGGACTAGCGACACCGGGGAGCTGTTTTTT
TRBJ2-2	.	once	TRBV6-5	CASGEVRVAAGELFF	TGTGCCAGCGGCGAGGTGCGGGTCGCGGCCGGGGAGCTGTTTTTT
TRBJ2-5	TRBD1	many	TRBV12-5	CASGLIMAGGKETQYF	TGTGCTAGTGGTTTGATAATGGCAGGGGGCAAGGAGACCCAGTACTTC
TRBJ2-7	.	few	TRBV7-9	CASSLSLPLYEQYF	TGTGCCAGCAGCTTGTCGCTACCACTCTACGAGCAGTACTTC
TRBJ2-3	TRBD2	.	TRBV29-1	CSVEGVAGGPLTDTQYF	TGCAGCGTTGAAGGGGTAGCGGGAGGGCCGCTCACAGATACGCAGTATTTT
TRBJ1-4	TRBD1	few	TRBV5-1	CASSSTGTGGMTEKLFF	TGCGCCAGCAGCTCAACCGGGACAGGGGGCATGACGGAAAAACTGTTTTTT
TRBJ2-7	.	.	TRBV6-6	CASTGSPYEQYF	TGTGCCAGCACAGGCAGCCCCTACGAGCAGTACTTC
TRBJ2-7	.	.	TRBV7-9	CASSLDNEQYF	TGTGCCAGCAGCTTAGATAACGAGCAGTACTTC
TRBJ1-1	.	.	TRBV19	CASSSTGDTEAFF	TGTGCCAGTAGCTCCACGGGGGACACTGAAGCTTTCTTT
TRBJ2-5	.	.	TRBV7-9	CASSLFGDTQETQYF	TGTGCCAGCAGCTTGTTCGGGGACACGCAAGAGACCCAGTACTTC
TRBJ2-7	.	.	TRBV6-5	CASRGVVGSYEQYF	TGTGCCAGCAGGGGAGTGGTTGGGTCCTACGAGCAGTACTTC
TRBJ1-5	.	.	TRBV5-1	CASSLGTTFNQPQHF	TGCGCCAGCAGCTTGGGGACTACCTTCAATCAGCCCCAGCATTTT
TRBJ1-6	TRBD1	few	TRBV2	CASTEQQGDRSPLHF	TGTGCCAGCACCGAGCAGCAGGGGGACCGCTCACCCCTCCACTTT
TRBJ1-1	.	.	TRBV27	CASSTGFTEAFF	TGTGCCAGCAGTACGGGGTTTACTGAAGCTTTCTTT
TRBJ1-5	TRBD1	.	TRBV30	CAWTKDRVGNQPQHF	TGTGCCTGGACGAAGGACAGGGTGGGAAATCAGCCCCAGCATTTT
TRBJ1-6	TRBD1	.	TRBV10-3	CAIGTEDSPLHF	TGTGCCATCGGGACAGAGGATTCACCCCTCCACTTT